What follows describes a single T cell receptor beta chain. Here immunoSEQ multiplex PCR was the method, and the copy in TCRdb shows in-frame clones only, minus some. The sample lists some 200,000 clones, about 72% seen once, with over 10% in the top ten. This record comes from a study of cytotoxic CD8 clonotypes in ibrutinib-treated CLL. At the level of the study: Response sampling came at median around a year of treatment, ranging about 6 to 36 months.

V lost 11 bases, J lost 4 bases, and 15 bases lay in between. Germline V gene lookup returns CDR1 MNHEY and CDR2 SVGAGI. This CDR3 comprises 12 residues. V usage is TRBV6-5 and J usage is TRBJ2-7; D may be TRBD1 (6 bases). The receptor comes from a human donor with chronic lymphocytic leukemia. The starting material was PBMCs, obtained after 24 months of ibrutinib treatment. The CDR3 here is CADENRGYEQYF. As DNA, the CDR3 is TGTGCCGACGAGAATAGGGGGTACGAGCAGTACTTC.